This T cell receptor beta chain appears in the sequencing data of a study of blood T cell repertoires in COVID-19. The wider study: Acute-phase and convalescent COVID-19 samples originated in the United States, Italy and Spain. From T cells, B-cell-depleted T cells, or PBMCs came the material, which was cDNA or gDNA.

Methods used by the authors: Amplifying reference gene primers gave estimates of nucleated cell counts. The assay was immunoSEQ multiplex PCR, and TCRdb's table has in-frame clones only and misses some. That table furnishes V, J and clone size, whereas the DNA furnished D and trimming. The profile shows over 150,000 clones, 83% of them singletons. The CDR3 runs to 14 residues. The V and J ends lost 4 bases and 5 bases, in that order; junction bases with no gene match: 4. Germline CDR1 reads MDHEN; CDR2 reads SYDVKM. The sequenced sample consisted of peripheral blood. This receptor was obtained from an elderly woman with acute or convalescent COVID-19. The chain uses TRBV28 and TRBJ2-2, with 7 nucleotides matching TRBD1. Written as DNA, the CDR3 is TGTGCCAGCAGTTCAGGGGGACATACCGGGGAGCTGTTTTTT. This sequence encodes CASSSGGHTGELFF.